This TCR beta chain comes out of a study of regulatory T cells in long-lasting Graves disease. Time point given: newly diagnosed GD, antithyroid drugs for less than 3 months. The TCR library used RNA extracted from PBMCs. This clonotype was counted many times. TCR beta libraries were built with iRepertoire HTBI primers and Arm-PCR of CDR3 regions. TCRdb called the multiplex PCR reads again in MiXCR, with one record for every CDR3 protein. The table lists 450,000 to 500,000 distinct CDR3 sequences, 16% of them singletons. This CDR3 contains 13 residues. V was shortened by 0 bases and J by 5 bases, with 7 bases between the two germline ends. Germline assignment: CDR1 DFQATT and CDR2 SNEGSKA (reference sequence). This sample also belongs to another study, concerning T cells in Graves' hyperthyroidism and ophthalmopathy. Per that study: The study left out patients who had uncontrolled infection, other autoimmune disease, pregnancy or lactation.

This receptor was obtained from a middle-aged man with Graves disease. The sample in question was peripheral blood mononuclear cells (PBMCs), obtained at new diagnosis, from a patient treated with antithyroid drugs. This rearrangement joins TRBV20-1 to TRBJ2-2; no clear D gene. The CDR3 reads CSARETLTGELFF. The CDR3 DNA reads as TGCAGTGCTAGAGAGACATTGACCGGGGAGCTGTTTTTT.